The 29 T cell receptor beta chains given below trace back to one sample, sequenced in a study of T-cell memory formation after mild COVID-19. TCRdb reprocessed the 5' RACE reads via MiXCR and lists one record per CDR3 protein. The sample holds about 180,000 distinct CDR3 sequences; about 18% are singletons and the top ten take roughly 3.7%. Source material: PBMCs or a T cell subset sorted from them (not recorded which). The receptors come from a man aged 18 to 29 who had mild COVID-19 (a few samples of this study predate the infection). Cell type and time point are not known.

The V call is TRBV5-4, the J call TRBJ1-2; no firm D call. Trimming removed 4 bases from V and 4 bases from J, with 14 bases in between. Germline CDR1 reads SGHNT; CDR2 reads YYREEE (reference sequence). The CDR3 runs 14 residues. CDR3 nucleotides: TGTGCCAGCAGCCCCCCCGGCAAGAGCTATGGCTACACCTTC. Residues: CASSPPGKSYGYTF.

CDR3 in DNA: TGCAGCGTTGTCTCAGGGACGTGGAGCACAGATACGCAGTATTTT. Protein: CSVVSGTWSTDTQYF. The genes are TRBV29-1 and TRBJ2-3; either TRBD1 or TRBD2 may supply D (5 bases each). V was trimmed by 4 bases and J by 0 bases, leaving 14 bases between them. This CDR3 comprises 15 residues. Germline V gene lookup returns CDR1 SQVTM and CDR2 ANQGSEA.

This chain joins TRBV5-1 and TRBJ2-3; D tentatively reads TRBD1 or TRBD2 (5 bases each). Germline CDR1 is SGHRS and CDR2 is YFSETQ. The ends were cut back, 0 bases at V and 5 bases at J, with 10 bases in the middle. This CDR3 region has 14 residues. The CDR3 DNA sequence: TGCGCCAGCAGCTTGGTGGGACGGGGAGATACGCAGTATTTT. Translating it yields CASSLVGRGDTQYF.

This clonotype came up a few times. V is TRBV7-2 and J is TRBJ2-7; 8 bases agree with TRBD2. V was clipped by 1 base and J by 1 base; unmatched bases: 3. Per germline, CDR1 SGHTA and CDR2 FQGNSA. The CDR3 consists of 15 residues. The CDR3 loop is CASSLVGGGSYEQYF. CDR3 nucleotide sequence: TGTGCCAGCAGCTTAGTAGGCGGGGGGTCCTACGAGCAGTACTTC. The whole variable domain, filled in from reference TRBV7-2 and TRBJ2-7, reads GAGVSQSPSNKVTEKGKDVELRCDPISGHTALYWYRQSLGQGLEFLIYFQGNSAPDKSGLPSDRFSAERTGGSVSTLTIQRTQQEDSAVYLCASSLVGGGSYEQYFGPGTRLTVT.

The genes are TRBV11-2 and TRBJ2-5; 10 bases match TRBD1. CDR1 is SGHAT and CDR2 is FQNNGV in the germline V gene. The CDR3 consists of 14 residues. With 5 bases clipped from V and 4 bases from J, the junction kept 4 bases outside the gene matches. DNA for the CDR3: TGTGCCAGCAGCGCGACAGGGGGCGGAGAGACCCAGTACTTC. The encoded protein is CASSATGGGETQYF.

This chain connects TRBV7-2 to TRBJ1-1; D is unresolved. CDR3 length: 14 amino acids. Germline CDR1 reads SGHTA; CDR2 reads FQGNSA. The germline V and J ends were trimmed by 5 bases and 4 bases, with 14 bases remaining between them. The DNA of the CDR3 is TGTGCCAGCAGCCGGGCCCCCGGCATCACTGAAGCTTTCTTT. It translates to CASSRAPGITEAFF.

The rearrangement joins TRBV9 to TRBJ2-5, with D unclear. The CDR3 extends over 15 amino acids. Germline CDR1 and CDR2: SGDLS and YYNGEE. V was cut by 3 bases and J by 4 bases, with 16 bases left in between. The CDR3 nucleotides read TGTGCCAGCAGCGCCACTCGCCTCCCGGCAGAGACCCAGTACTTC. Encoded protein: CASSATRLPAETQYF.

This clonotype was detected a few times. The chain uses TRBV20-1 and TRBJ2-1; possible D gene TRBD2, 6 bases. Trimming stripped 5 bases from V and 0 bases from J, with 17 bases between. Germline-derived CDR1 and CDR2 are DFQATT and SNEGSKA (reference sequence). The CDR3 has 16 amino acids. This chain's CDR3 is CSAATGTASSYNEQFF. CDR3 nucleotide sequence: TGCAGTGCTGCAACCGGGACTGCCAGCTCCTACAATGAGCAGTTCTTC.

The rearrangement joins TRBV7-2 to TRBJ1-1, with D perhaps TRBD1 (6 bases). V was clipped by 1 base and J by 3 bases, with 9 bases between them. Germline lookup yields CDR1 SGHTA and CDR2 FQGNSA. The CDR3 spans 14 residues. The CDR3 spells CASSLGGAYTEAFF. In nucleotides, the CDR3 is TGTGCCAGCAGCTTAGGGGGGGCGTACACTGAAGCTTTCTTT.

The chain uses TRBV28 and TRBJ2-7, with D possibly TRBD2 on 5 matching bases. The length of the CDR3 is 18 residues. Per germline, CDR1 MDHEN and CDR2 SYDVKM. Trimming took off 3 bases at V and 2 bases at J, with 23 bases between the two ends. CDR3 residues: CASSFSPLIETGTYEQYF. The CDR3 DNA reads TGTGCCAGCAGTTTCTCTCCTTTAATAGAGACCGGGACCTACGAGCAGTACTTC.

This chain links TRBV7-6 with TRBJ2-1, with 8 positions matching TRBD2. Looked up from germline, CDR1 is SGHVS and CDR2 is FNYEAQ. The CDR3 is 12 amino acids. Trimming at V came to 5 bases and at J to 10 bases, leaving 4 bases not matched to a gene. CDR3 loop: CASSLSGGEQFF. CDR3 bases: TGTGCCAGCAGCCTCTCGGGGGGGGAGCAGTTCTTC.

V gene TRBV11-2 combines with J gene TRBJ2-5, with 7 bases lining up with TRBD2. CDR3 length: 18 residues. Germline lookup yields CDR1 SGHAT and CDR2 FQNNGV. The V segment lost 3 bases and the J segment 1 base; nucleotides outside the gene matches: 14. CDR3 sequence (DNA): TGTGCCAGCAGCTTTCTAAGCGGGGCAACCCCTAGCCAAGAGACCCAGTACTTC. Translation: CASSFLSGATPSQETQYF.

The rearrangement uses TRBV6-2 or TRBV6-3 and TRBJ2-1; TRBD2 agrees at 7 bases. In germline, CDR1 is MNHEY, CDR2 SVGEGT. The V segment lost 5 bases and the J segment 5 bases; nucleotides outside the gene matches: 9. The length of the CDR3 is 15 residues. The CDR3 coding sequence is TGTGCCAGCAGTGAGTTCCGGGACTACCACAATGAGCAGTTCTTC. Protein sequence: CASSEFRDYHNEQFF.

The chain links TRBV19 to TRBJ1-2, with D maybe TRBD1 (5 bases). CDR1 is LNHDA, CDR2 SQIVND, per germline (reference sequence). Trimming took off 2 bases at V and 8 bases at J, with 15 bases between the two ends. The CDR3 loop spans 14 amino acids. This chain's CDR3 is CASSISWGDGGYTF. The CDR3 nucleotides read TGTGCCAGTAGTATAAGTTGGGGGGACGGCGGCTACACCTTC.

This clonotype was observed a handful of times. The chain is built from TRBV4-3 and TRBJ2-1; D uncertain. Germline values: CDR1 LGHNA, CDR2 YSLEER. The CDR3 is 15 residues long. The germline V and J ends were trimmed by 2 bases and 8 bases, with 16 bases remaining between them. CDR3 loop: CASSQSPILGHEQFF. The CDR3 nucleotides are TGCGCCAGCAGCCAAAGCCCGATTCTCGGCCATGAGCAGTTCTTC.

The chain combines TRBV29-1 with TRBJ1-1; 8 bases agree with TRBD1. Germline-derived CDR1 and CDR2 are SQVTM and ANQGSEA. V lost 7 bases, J lost 0 bases, and 4 bases stayed unmatched. This CDR3 is built from 13 residues. CDR3 nucleotides: TGCAGCGGATGGGACAGGATGAACACTGAAGCTTTCTTT. It yields the protein CSGWDRMNTEAFF.

The gene calls are TRBV12-3 or TRBV12-4 and TRBJ2-3; no reliable D call. V lost 8 bases and J 3 bases, leaving 12 bases between the germline ends. There are 13 residues in the CDR3. This CDR3 is CASASLWTDTQYF. The DNA of the CDR3 is TGTGCCAGCGCTTCCCTCTGGACAGATACGCAGTATTTT.

This clonotype has ten or more counts. CDR3 sequence: CASSPEGGWTGELFF. The DNA of the CDR3 is TGTGCCAGCAGTCCTGAAGGGGGTTGGACCGGGGAGCTGTTTTTT. V gene TRBV6-5 combines with J gene TRBJ2-2; D is possibly TRBD1 (6 bases). The CDR3 consists of 15 residues. CDR1 MNHEY and CDR2 SVGAGI come from the germline V gene. Trimming took off 5 bases at V and 5 bases at J, with 15 bases between the two ends.

This sequence joins TRBV10-1 and TRBJ1-6; possible D gene TRBD1, 5 bases. V was pared by 4 bases and J by 4 bases, with 11 bases between. The germline V gene encodes CDR1 WNHNN and CDR2 SYGVQD (reference sequence). The CDR3 spans 15 residues. CDR3 nucleotides: TGCGCCAGCAGTGGGTCTAGGGGATATAATTCACCCCTCCACTTT. Its protein is CASSGSRGYNSPLHF.

This clonotype was seen ten or more times. The chain has TRBV4-3 and TRBJ1-4; D remains ambiguous. The germline gives CDR1 LGHNA, CDR2 YSLEER. V lost 0 bases, J lost 0 bases, and 14 bases lay in between. This CDR3 is built from 18 residues. As DNA, the CDR3 is TGCGCCAGCAGCCAAGATGCGGCAGGAGCTTCAACTAATGAAAAACTGTTTTTT. Residues: CASSQDAAGASTNEKLFF.

J is TRBJ2-1 and V is TRBV24-1; 13 bases match TRBD2. Germline V gene data show CDR1 as KGHDR and CDR2 as SFDVKD. This CDR3 has 19 residues. Trimming took 5 bases from V and 2 from J; bases not matched to a gene: 11. CDR3 loop: CATSAPGTSGDHPYNEQFF. As DNA, the CDR3 is TGTGCCACCAGTGCCCCCGGGACTAGCGGGGACCATCCCTACAATGAGCAGTTCTTC.

This clonotype was detected only a few times. This chain joins TRBV29-1 and TRBJ2-1, with TRBD2 identical over 7 bases. Germline CDR1 and CDR2: SQVTM and ANQGSEA. This CDR3 spans 15 amino acids. The trim removed 7 bases at V and 0 bases at J, leaving 9 bases unmatched. CDR3 sequence (DNA): TGCAGCGCCCCCCTGGGCGGGAGCTCCTACAATGAGCAGTTCTTC. It is translated as CSAPLGGSSYNEQFF.

This clonotype was detected a few times. V and J are TRBV9 and TRBJ2-1; D is tentatively TRBD1 or TRBD2 (5 bases each). The CDR3 length is 15 residues. V was pared by 1 base and J by 1 base, with 9 bases between. The V gene's germline CDR1 is SGDLS and CDR2 YYNGEE. CDR3 region: CASSVMGESYNEQFF. In DNA, the CDR3 is TGTGCCAGCAGCGTAATGGGGGAATCCTACAATGAGCAGTTCTTC.

This rearrangement joins TRBV7-3 to TRBJ2-3; D is unclear. Trimming removed 5 bases at V and 6 bases at J, with 12 bases between. The CDR3 spans 13 residues. In germline, CDR1 is SGHTA, CDR2 FQGTGA. CDR3 amino acids: CASSPGTPDTQYF. The DNA for the CDR3 is TGTGCCAGCAGCCCCGGCACACCCGATACGCAGTATTTT.

CDR3 residues: CASSFEQGARNEQFF. For the CDR3, the DNA is TGCGCCAGCAGCTTTGAACAGGGGGCAAGGAATGAGCAGTTCTTC. V is TRBV5-1 and J is TRBJ2-1, with 9 bases matching TRBD1. The CDR3 is 15 amino acids. V lost 2 bases to trimming and J lost 7 bases; unmatched junction nucleotides: 7. Germline V CDR1 and CDR2: SGHRS, YFSETQ.

In its sample, this clonotype was seen a few times. The CDR3 loop reads CASSSGVGQFF. The CDR3 DNA is TGTGCCAGCAGTTCAGGGGTTGGGCAGTTCTTC. The genes are TRBV27 and TRBJ2-1; possibly TRBD1 for D (6 bases). The V end was cut by 4 bases, the J end by 12 bases, with 10 bases between. The CDR3 runs to 11 residues. Germline V gene data show CDR1 as MNHEY and CDR2 as SMNVEV (reference sequence).

This chain links TRBV12-3 or TRBV12-4 with TRBJ2-5; perhaps TRBD2 as D (5 bases). Trimming took 6 bases from V and 7 from J, leaving 18 bases between them. This CDR3 has 14 residues. The CDR3: CASSPPGKGRTQYF. The CDR3, as DNA: TGTGCCAGCAGCCCCCCGGGGAAGGGTCGGACCCAGTACTTC.

This clonotype was seen a few times. The chain combines TRBV9 with TRBJ2-3; TRBD1 aligns across 10 bases. The germline V gene encodes CDR1 SGDLS and CDR2 YYNGEE. With V trimmed by 6 bases and J by 1 base, 5 bases remained unmatched. This CDR3 contains 15 residues. This chain's CDR3 is CASTGQGVGTDTQYF. CDR3 nucleotides: TGTGCCAGCACCGGACAGGGGGTTGGCACAGATACGCAGTATTTT.

This rearrangement joins TRBV11-2 to TRBJ2-3, with unresolved D. The length of the CDR3 is 15 residues. Deletions cut 0 bases from V and 5 bases from J, with 12 bases between. Germline CDR1 SGHAT, CDR2 FQNNGV. The CDR3 DNA is TGTGCCAGCAGCTTAGACTCAAGACGGATAGATACGCAGTATTTT. This sequence encodes CASSLDSRRIDTQYF.